The rows below give T cell receptor beta chains drawn from one sample of a study of blood T cell repertoires in COVID-19. Profiling relied on immunoSEQ multiplex PCR, and the TCRdb table lists in-frame clones only, not all of them. Among more than 80,000 clones listed, 88% were seen once. Sequenced sample: peripheral blood. Source of these receptors: an older man with acute or convalescent COVID-19. The CDR3 runs from the conserved cysteine through the conserved F or W. The D gene is left open where the match is weak. A row's size may be missing; if present it is once, few, many or a size class.

>TRBD1|.|TRBV6-5|TRBJ1-5
CASRGTGGHQPQHF
TGTGCCAGCCGCGGGACAGGGGGTCATCAGCCCCAGCATTTT
>.|.|TRBV18|TRBJ1-1
CASSPRQADHTEAFF
TGTGCCAGCTCACCACGCCAGGCCGATCACACTGAAGCTTTCTTT
>TRBD1|.|TRBV19|TRBJ1-2
CASSIGQGYDGYTF
TGTGCCAGTAGTATAGGACAGGGGTATGATGGCTACACCTTC
>TRBD2|few|TRBV19|TRBJ2-1
CASSIIEAGGRNEQFF
TGTGCCAGTAGTATTATCGAAGCGGGAGGGCGGAATGAGCAGTTCTTC
>TRBD2|once|TRBV4-1|TRBJ2-1
CASSQEVAGGSGEQFF
TGCGCCAGCAGCCAAGAGGTAGCGGGAGGATCCGGCGAGCAGTTCTTC
>TRBD1|.|TRBV5-1|TRBJ1-5
CASSLGTGGKQPQHF
TGCGCCAGCAGCTTGGGGACAGGGGGCAAGCAGCCCCAGCATTTT
>TRBD1|.|TRBV5-4|TRBJ1-2
CASSVRDRVVGYTF
TGTGCCAGCAGCGTCCGGGACAGGGTTGTTGGCTACACCTTC
>TRBD2|.|TRBV7-2|TRBJ2-4
CASSPRGSGSLHF
TGTGCCAGCAGCCCAAGGGGGAGCGGGAGCCTACACTTC
>.|.|TRBV2|TRBJ1-6
CASSQGSNSPLHF
TGTGCCAGCAGTCAGGGGAGTAATTCACCCCTCCACTTT
>TRBD2|.|TRBV9|TRBJ2-7
CASSPTGTSGFYEQYF
TGTGCCAGCAGCCCAACCGGGACTAGCGGATTCTACGAGCAGTACTTC
>.|.|TRBV6-1|TRBJ1-1
CASSELRDLWTEAFF
TGTGCCAGCAGTGAATTGCGGGACCTTTGGACTGAAGCTTTCTTT
>TRBD2|once|TRBV7-3|TRBJ2-1
CASSLVGSGTYNEQFF
TGTGCCAGCAGCTTAGTCGGTAGCGGGACCTACAATGAGCAGTTCTTC
>TRBD1|.|TRBV14|TRBJ1-1
CASSQGWTGEFRNTEAFF
TGTGCCAGCAGCCAAGGATGGACAGGGGAATTTAGGAACACTGAAGCTTTCTTT
>TRBD2|.|TRBV11-2|TRBJ2-1
CASSLGLAGVVEQFF
TGTGCCAGCAGCCTCGGACTAGCGGGAGTGGTTGAGCAGTTCTTC
>.|.|TRBV5-1|TRBJ1-6
CASSPRDTGRFESPLHF
TGCGCCAGCAGCCCCCGGGACACAGGACGTTTTGAGTCACCCCTCCACTTT